The present entry profiles one T cell receptor (beta chain) with its context. The data belong to a study of blood T cell repertoires in COVID-19. Study-wide context: Sites in the United States, Italy and Spain provided acute and convalescent COVID-19 samples. Sample material is recorded as cDNA or gDNA derived from T cells, B-cell-depleted T cells, or PBMCs.

V was shortened by 1 base and J by 2 bases, with 9 bases between the two germline ends. This CDR3 has 14 residues. CDR1 and CDR2 from the germline V gene are LGHDT and YNNKEL (reference sequence). As originally analysed: Quantification of nucleated cells was approximated via reference gene primer amplification. Sequencing used immunoSEQ multiplex PCR; TCRdb keeps in-frame clones, though not all of them. Clone size and the V and J calls come from that table; the DNA yielded D and trimming. Of 90,000 to 150,000 clones listed, approximately 81% are singletons. V and J are TRBV3-1 (or the pseudogene TRBV3-2) and TRBJ2-7, with a tentative D call TRBD2 (5 bases). This TCR was sampled from a man in his sixties with acute or convalescent COVID-19. The sample comprised peripheral blood. CDR3 coding DNA: TGTGCCAGCAGCCAAGGGTCGGGAACCTACGAGCAGTACTTC. This encodes CASSQGSGTYEQYF.